This T cell receptor beta chain was identified in a study of CD8 T cells in Susac syndrome (dated by TCRdb to between 2019 and 2020). About the full investigation: Of the Susac syndrome patients who were sequenced, more than five had clinically active disease and about eight were in clinical remission. At blood withdrawal, Susac syndrome patients were therapy-naive, treated with corticosteroids (with IVIg additionally given to some), or treated with IVIg alone. Whether CD8+ T cell activation and differentiation in Susac syndrome was antigen driven was tested using repertoire sequencing. The study compared CD8+ T cell repertoire clonality among around 11 healthy donors, approximately 14 Susac syndrome patients and about 16 multiple sclerosis patients.

The research as a whole found: Looking at Susac-specific public clones, the researchers identified some 15 in the total CD8+ repertoire and a few in the CD8+ TEMRA repertoire. The number of individuals in the TCR sequencing and HLA analysis was acknowledged as relatively small. Susac syndrome CD8+ repertoires showed clonal expansion, highest in CD8+ TEMRA cells and greater in clinically active than remitting patients.

Peripheral blood CD8+ and CD4+ T cells from healthy donors, Susac syndrome patients and multiple sclerosis patients were profiled by high-throughput TCR beta sequencing. Recently defined diagnostic criteria for definite or probable disease were met by the Susac syndrome patients. CD8+ TEMRA cells were enriched by FACS, while bulk CD8+ and CD4+ T cells were purified by magnetic negative isolation. Blood was drawn into EDTA tubes, processed within 24 hours, and PBMCs were isolated by density gradient centrifugation. PBMCs destined for TCR sequencing were cryopreserved in liquid nitrogen and later thawed in a 37 °C water bath. Purity of sorted or isolated CD4+, CD8+ and CD8+ TEMRA cells was at least 90%. The V end loses 2 bases and the J end loses 3 bases, and a stretch of 10 bases separates them. From the cysteine up to the phenylalanine, the CDR3 has a length of 14 residues. Only CDR3 DNA remains: 42 bases, in frame from the first base. CDR1 and CDR2, per the germline V gene, are SGHDN and FVKESK.

RNA was extracted with the RNeasy kit and about 0.5 to 1 ug was reverse transcribed using random hexamers. The immunoSEQ multiplex PCR assay, covering 54 Vbeta and 13 Jbeta segments, was used to amplify TCR beta CDR3 regions. Bias from PCR amplification was corrected by using a synthetic template baseline for primer optimization and for computational correction. Turning to the authors' computational methods: Reads were annotated to V, D and J genes per IMGT and analyzed with immunoSEQ Analyzer, keeping only productive sequences. To calculate clonality, Shannon entropy was normalized by log2 of the number of productive unique sequences and then subtracted from one. For each patient and control, public and private clones were evaluated within the 100 most prevalent clones. Clones were defined as Susac-specific when absent from the healthy and MS cohorts, from over 950 published viral clones and from other ImmuneACCESS disease sequences. The public reads were quality trimmed at Q25 with fastp and then assembled into clones with MiXCR by TCRdb, keeping productive beta chains. Rows are combined by CDR3 protein, so each entry shows the most common genes and DNA. The V and J calls, along with clone size, are taken from TCRdb and not from the paper's own processing. The sample includes about 84,000 distinct CDR3 sequences, with approximately 96% observed a single time. The ten most abundant clones make up about 0.39% of the sample.

A word on this clonotype: It has no known antigen specificity. The record has no base qualities; no much larger clone is one base away.

The V gene is TRBV14 and the J gene is TRBJ2-5; 6 matching bases give a weak D call of TRBD1. The TCR originated in a human donor with Susac syndrome. The sample comprised CD8+ T cells from PBMCs. The CDR3 sequence is CASSQSTGEETQYF. In nucleotides, the sequence is TGTGCCAGCAGCCAATCGACAGGTGAAGAGACCCAGTACTTC.